This entry is about one TCR beta chain. Its antigen is not identified. Compared with germline, one end of the junction differs, possibly owing to a read error. The entry originates in a study of tumor-infiltrating lymphocytes in primary liver carcinoma. For the study at large: Yields of productive TCRbeta reads ranged from roughly 3.5 to 7.5 million per sample and were similar across tissue types. General study results and limits: Top-250-clone fractions were significantly higher in tumors than in blood (p = 0.039).

Without any cell sorting, roughly 20-33 mg of bulk tissue yielded co-extracted RNA and DNA. The cohort consisted of patients whose primary liver carcinoma was surgically resected. The authors made TCR beta cDNA from around 500 ng total RNA with a constant-region primer. Library construction for TCR beta comprised three nested multiplex PCR rounds performed with slightly modified ARM-PCR. With TRBV1-TRBV30 forward primers and a C-beta reverse primer, the first two PCR rounds were run for 10 to 11 cycles each. A single record per CDR3 protein comes from TCRdb applying MiXCR to the multiplex PCR reads. The repertoire holds about 21,000 distinct CDR3 sequences, with over 60% as singletons. CDR1 MNHEY and CDR2 SVGAGI come from the germline V gene. CDR3 length equals 16 residues.

J is TRBJ1-1 and V is TRBV6-5; perhaps TRBD1 as D (6 bases). Material: liver tumor tissue from sampling region 1. Subset here: tumor region T1, superior pole. This receptor was taken from a woman aged 30 to 39 with primary liver carcinoma and hepatitis B virus infection. CDR3 residues: CVSSYGGSGRGTEASF. DNA of the CDR3: TGTGTCAGTAGTTACGGGGGCAGCGGAAGAGGAACTGAAGCTTCCTTT.